This entry is about one T cell receptor (beta chain). Its antigen is unknown. The CDR3 covers 15 residues. Germline values: CDR1 MDHEN, CDR2 SYDVKM. Trimming removed 6 bases at V and 4 bases at J, with 16 bases between. This sample was taken from a study of vaccination effects on CD4 cells after COVID-19. Study outcomes and limitations: Clonal contraction was marked in infection- and vaccine-induced clones late after vaccination. The study got few convalescent patients and did not collect any early post-infection timepoints.

The repertoire was sequenced with immunoSEQ multiplex PCR; TCRdb's copy has only in-frame clones and lacks some. The table records 77,000 or so clones, under 80% of them present only once. Peptide-pool stimulation followed by sequencing identified expanded antigen-specific CD4+ clonotypes in the ViraFEST assay. When ten to eleven days of culture had elapsed, CD4+ T cells were isolated. People in the vaccine group had not been infected with SARS-CoV-2 before, and their nucleocapsid antibodies were negative. Cultures used around 1.8 million PBMC per well, about 10 IU/ml IL-2 and around 9.5 ug/ml peptides. At days 3 and 7, half of the medium was exchanged for IL-2 medium.

The input for sequencing was CD4+ T cells from PBMCs cultured with SARS-CoV-2 spike peptides, taken before COVID-19 vaccination. The genes are TRBV28 and TRBJ1-3; D remains unclear. This receptor was identified in a human donor who received a COVID-19 vaccine. This CDR3 is CASRPDRVEGNTIYF. CDR3 in DNA: TGTGCCAGCAGGCCCGACCGGGTGGAAGGAAACACCATATATTTT.